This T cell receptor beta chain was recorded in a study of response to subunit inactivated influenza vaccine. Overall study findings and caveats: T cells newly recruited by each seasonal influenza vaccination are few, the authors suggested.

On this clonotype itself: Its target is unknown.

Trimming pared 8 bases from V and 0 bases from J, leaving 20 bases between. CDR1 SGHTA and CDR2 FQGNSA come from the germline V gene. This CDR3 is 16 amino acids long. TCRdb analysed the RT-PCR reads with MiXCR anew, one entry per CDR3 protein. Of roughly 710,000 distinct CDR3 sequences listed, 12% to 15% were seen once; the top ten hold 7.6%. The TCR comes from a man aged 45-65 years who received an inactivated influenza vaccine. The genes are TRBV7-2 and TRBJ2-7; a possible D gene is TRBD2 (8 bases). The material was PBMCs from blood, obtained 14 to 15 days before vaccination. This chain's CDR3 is CASSGGSLAGSYEQYF. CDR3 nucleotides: TGTGCCAGCTCAGGGGGGTCTCTAGCGGGCTCCTACGAGCAGTACTTC.